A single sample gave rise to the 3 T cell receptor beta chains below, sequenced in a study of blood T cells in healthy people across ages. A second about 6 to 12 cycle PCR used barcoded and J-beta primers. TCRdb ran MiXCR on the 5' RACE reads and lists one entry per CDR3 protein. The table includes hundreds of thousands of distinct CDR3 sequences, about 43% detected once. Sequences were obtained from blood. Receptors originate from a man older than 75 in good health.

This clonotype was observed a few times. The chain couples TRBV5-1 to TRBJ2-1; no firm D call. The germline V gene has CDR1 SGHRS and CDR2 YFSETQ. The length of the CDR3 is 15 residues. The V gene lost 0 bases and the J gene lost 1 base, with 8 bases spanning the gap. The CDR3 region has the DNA TGCGCCAGCAGCTTGGTAGTCCCATCCTACAATGAGCAGTTCTTC. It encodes CASSLVVPSYNEQFF. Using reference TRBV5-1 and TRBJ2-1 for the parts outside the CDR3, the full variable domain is KAGVTQTPRYLIKTRGQQVTLSCSPISGHRSVSWYQQTPGQGLQFLFEYFSETQRNKGNFPGRFSGRQFSNSRSEMNVSTLELGDSALYLCASSLVVPSYNEQFFGPGTRLTVL.

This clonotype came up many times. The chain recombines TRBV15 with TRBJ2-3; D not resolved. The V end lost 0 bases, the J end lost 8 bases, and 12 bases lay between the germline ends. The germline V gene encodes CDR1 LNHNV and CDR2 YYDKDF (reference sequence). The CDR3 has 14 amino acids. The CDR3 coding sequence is TGTGCCACCAGCAGAGATAAGTGGCTCGGTACGCAGTATTTT. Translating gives CATSRDKWLGTQYF.

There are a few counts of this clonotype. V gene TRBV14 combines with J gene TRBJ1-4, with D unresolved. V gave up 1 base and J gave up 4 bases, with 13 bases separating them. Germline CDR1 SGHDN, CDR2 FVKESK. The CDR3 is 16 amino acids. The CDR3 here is CASSQAGAGFNEKLFF. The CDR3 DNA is TGTGCCAGCAGCCAAGCCGGAGCGGGGTTTAATGAAAAACTGTTTTTT.